Below, 24 T cell receptor beta chains from the same sample are listed, as sequenced in a study of read filtering for tumor transcriptome and immune sequencing. Molecular barcoded adaptors covering alpha/delta and beta/gamma chains were used on around 400 ng RNA. Each CDR3 protein is one row after TCRdb ran MiXCR on the reads. The sample comprises about 39,000 distinct CDR3 sequences, 14% of which are singletons, and approximately 6.5% rests with the top ten. Sequencing was done on a sample of a population of CD138-negative cells sorted from bone marrow. These receptors were obtained from a donor at least 40 years old with multiple myeloma.

This clonotype was seen at least ten times. The chain uses TRBV18 and TRBJ2-7, with TRBD2 matching 8 bases. Germline V gives CDR1 KGHSH, CDR2 LQKENI. The CDR3 sequence is 16 residues long. The junction had 7 bases not matched to a gene; V was cut back by 3 bases and J by 0 bases. CDR3 in amino acids: CASSPIAGRSSYEQYF. The CDR3 DNA sequence: TGTGCCAGCTCACCCATAGCGGGGAGAAGCTCCTACGAGCAGTACTTC.

This clonotype was observed at least ten times. The chain links TRBV5-1 to TRBJ2-1; D is uncertain. The CDR3 extends over 16 amino acids. Trimming cost V 0 bases and J 3 bases, with 13 bases left between them. From germline, CDR1 is SGHRS and CDR2 YFSETQ. The DNA of the CDR3 is TGCGCCAGCAGCTTGGGAGTAGGGCCATACTACAATGAGCAGTTCTTC. Its protein is CASSLGVGPYYNEQFF.

At least ten counts were recorded for this clonotype. The chain links TRBV7-9 to TRBJ2-7; the D is unclear. The CDR3 runs to 13 residues. Trimming cost V 0 bases and J 2 bases, with 5 bases left between them. Germline-derived CDR1 and CDR2 are SEHNR and FQNEAQ (reference sequence). The CDR3 nucleotides read TGTGCCAGCAGCTTAGCGGAGACCTACGAGCAGTACTTC. It is translated as CASSLAETYEQYF.

This clonotype was seen many times. The chain links TRBV11-2 to TRBJ2-2; 10 bases agree with TRBD2. CDR3 length: 16 residues. Unmatched junction bases numbered 5, after V lost 2 bases and J lost 5 bases. Germline values: CDR1 SGHAT, CDR2 FQNNGV. The CDR3 bases are TGTGCCAGCAGCTTAATAGCACTAGCGGGGACCGGGGAGCTGTTTTTT. Its protein is CASSLIALAGTGELFF.

This clonotype was picked up many times. This sequence joins TRBV20-1 and TRBJ2-5; 8 bases map to TRBD2. V dropped 8 bases and J dropped 4; count of bases not matched to a gene: 12. Per the germline V gene, CDR1 is DFQATT and CDR2 is SNEGSKA (reference sequence). This CDR3 contains 14 residues. CDR3 nucleotides: TGCAGTCCGGCGGGGGGACTAGGGAGAGAGACCCAGTACTTC. Translation: CSPAGGLGRETQYF.

The rearrangement links TRBV7-3 to TRBJ2-3, with TRBD2 identical over 8 bases. CDR1 is SGHTA, CDR2 FQGTGA, per germline. V gave up 5 bases and J gave up 5 bases; unmatched junction bases: 9. The CDR3 contains 15 residues. CDR3 residues: CASSTRGGPGDTQYF. In DNA form, the CDR3 reads TGTGCCAGCAGCACACGGGGGGGCCCTGGAGATACGCAGTATTTT.

This clonotype was seen repeatedly, ten times or more. V is TRBV20-1 and J is TRBJ1-1, with 9 bases that match TRBD1. The CDR3 runs 20 residues. Losses at the gene ends were 3 bases for V and 1 base for J; bases not matched to a gene: 21. Germline V gene sequence: CDR1 DFQATT, CDR2 SNEGSKA (reference sequence). The CDR3 sequence: CSASRDREIGWGITNTEAFF. The CDR3 DNA sequence: TGCAGTGCTAGCCGGGACAGGGAAATCGGGTGGGGAATAACGAACACTGAAGCTTTCTTT.

The table lists this clonotype with many counts. The chain is built from TRBV12-3 or TRBV12-4 and TRBJ2-1, with TRBD2 matching over 9 bases. J gave up 7 bases and V 4 bases, and 8 bases lay outside the gene matches. The CDR3 has 15 residues. The CDR3 bases are TGTGCCAGCAGTTCGGGCGGGGGGGCCAAAAATGAGCAGTTCTTC. This gives the protein CASSSGGGAKNEQFF.

Note on this clonotype: The junction shows a germline mismatch at one end, possibly a read error. In nucleotides, the CDR3 is TGTGCCAGCAGTCGTACGGCGAGCGTAGGGGGGCTGTTTTTT. Translation: CASSRTASVGGLFF. The chain recombines TRBV12-3 or TRBV12-4 with TRBJ2-2; possible D gene TRBD1, 6 bases. The CDR3 totals 14 residues.

The V gene is TRBV6-1, the J gene TRBJ1-5; no reliable D call. Trimming took off 0 bases at V and 8 bases at J, with 14 bases between the two ends. The germline V gene has CDR1 MNHNS and CDR2 SASEGT. The CDR3 has 15 amino acids. CDR3 loop: CASSEAGRVREPQHF. CDR3 DNA: TGTGCCAGCAGTGAAGCGGGCCGGGTTCGTGAGCCCCAGCATTTT.

This clonotype has ten or more counts. The chain joins TRBV12-3 or TRBV12-4 to TRBJ2-4; D perhaps matches TRBD1 (5 bases). CDR3 length equals 13 residues. V was shortened by 1 base and J by 7 bases, with 8 bases between the two germline ends. The CDR3 here is CASSLGQGNIQYF. The CDR3 DNA is TGTGCCAGCAGTTTAGGCCAGGGTAACATTCAGTACTTC.

This clonotype has ten or more counts. The chain joins TRBV11-2 to TRBJ2-7, with no clear D. This CDR3 is 15 amino acids long. CDR1 is SGHAT, CDR2 FQNNGV, per germline. Trimming removed 5 bases at V and 1 base at J, with 15 bases between. The CDR3 nucleotides are TGTGCCAGCAGCCAGACTGCGACCTCTTCCTACGAGCAGTACTTC. Its translation: CASSQTATSSYEQYF. Based on the CDR3 plus reference TRBV11-2 and TRBJ2-7, the full variable domain is EAGVAQSPRYKIIEKRQSVAFWCNPISGHATLYWYQQILGQGPKLLIQFQNNGVVDDSQLPKDRFSAERLKGVDSTLKIQPAKLEDSAVYLCASSQTATSSYEQYFGPGTRLTVT.

This clonotype has a count of ten or more. The V call is TRBV11-2, the J call TRBJ2-3; D uncertain. The V end was cut by 3 bases, the J end by 6 bases, with 10 bases between. From germline, CDR1 is SGHAT and CDR2 FQNNGV. CDR3 length: 13 amino acids. The CDR3 loop is CASSFSPGDTQYF. The DNA of the CDR3 is TGTGCCAGCAGCTTTTCGCCCGGGGATACGCAGTATTTT.

As to this clonotype: This is likely an artifact of a read error, given a far larger clone one base away. The chain combines TRBV7-3 with TRBJ1-4; the D gene is possibly TRBD2 (6 bases). The J call may be incorrect, as the DNA end agrees better with TRBJ2-3. Germline CDR1 and CDR2: SGHTA and FQGTGA. The CDR3 is 15 amino acids. As DNA, the CDR3 is TGTGCCAGCGGCCTCCGTGGGAGGCCCACAGATACGCAGTATTTT. Translated, it gives CASGLRGRPTDTQYF.

This clonotype was counted between two and nine times. A much larger clone differs by one base, so this may be a read error. CDR3 sequence: CASSQSPGPTHEQYF. In DNA, the CDR3 is TGTGCCAGCAGCCAATCCCCGGGACCAACCCACGAGCAGTACTTC. This sequence joins TRBV3-1 and TRBJ2-7; D may correspond to TRBD1 or TRBD2 (5 bases each). The CDR3 length is 15 residues. CDR1 and CDR2 (germline): LGHDT, YNNKEL (reference sequence). V lost 2 bases and J 5 bases, leaving 16 bases between the germline ends.

This clonotype was seen many times. The chain links TRBV29-1 to TRBJ1-1; 8 nucleotides agree with TRBD1. This CDR3 has 12 residues. Germline V lookup: CDR1 SQVTM, CDR2 ANQGSEA. Losses at the gene ends were 6 bases for V and 5 bases for J; bases not matched to a gene: 5. The CDR3 region has the DNA TGCAGCGTAAGACAGGGGCGGACTGAAGCTTTCTTT. Amino acids: CSVRQGRTEAFF.

This clonotype was observed at least ten times. Here the CDR3 reads CASSLRTGGLAFF. CDR3 nucleotides: TGTGCCAGCTCATTACGGACAGGGGGGTTGGCTTTCTTT. The V gene is TRBV18, the J gene TRBJ1-1, with 10 bases lining up with TRBD1. Per germline, CDR1 KGHSH and CDR2 LQKENI. V trimming: 5 bases; J trimming: 11 bases; junction bases outside the gene matches: 8. The CDR3 covers 13 residues.

The chain carries TRBV9 and TRBJ2-1; possibly TRBD1 for D (6 bases). The CDR3 loop spans 16 amino acids. Deletions cut 5 bases from V and 9 bases from J, with 24 bases between. Germline V gives CDR1 SGDLS, CDR2 YYNGEE. The CDR3 coding sequence is TGTGCCAGCAGTGTAATGGTGGAAATTGGGGGCAGTGAGCAGTTCTTC. Translation: CASSVMVEIGGSEQFF.

This clonotype appeared many times. This rearrangement joins TRBV12-3 or TRBV12-4 to TRBJ1-2; 9 bases line up with TRBD1. The junction had 10 bases not matched to a gene; V was cut back by 6 bases and J by 8 bases. The CDR3 sequence is 14 residues long. CDR3 nucleotides: TGTGCCAGCAGCCGCTCAGACAGGGGGTACGGCTACACCTTC. Translated: CASSRSDRGYGYTF.

This clonotype was counted at least ten times. J is TRBJ2-1 and V is TRBV6-4; 9 bases match TRBD2. Trimming took 2 bases from V and 5 from J; bases not matched to a gene: 10. The CDR3 spans 17 residues. In germline, CDR1 is MRHNA, CDR2 SNTAGT. For the CDR3, the DNA is TGTGCCAGCAGTGACGAGCGGGAGGACCTGAACGACAATGAGCAGTTCTTC. It specifies CASSDEREDLNDNEQFF.

This clonotype was detected many times. The V and J genes are TRBV7-8 and TRBJ2-7; TRBD1 is a possible D gene (5 bases). Between the trimmed V and J ends, which lost 5 bases and 6 bases, there was a span of 17 bases. The germline CDR1 and CDR2 sequences are SGHVS and FQNEAQ. The CDR3 covers 14 residues. The CDR3 spells CASSARLDKAEQYF. The CDR3, as DNA: TGTGCCAGCAGCGCCAGGTTGGACAAGGCCGAGCAGTACTTC.

Many counts were recorded for this clonotype. The chain is built from TRBV29-1 and TRBJ1-4; 9 bases fit TRBD1. In germline, CDR1 is SQVTM, CDR2 ANQGSEA. This CDR3 spans 13 amino acids. V lost 3 bases, J lost 5 bases, and 1 base stayed unmatched. Written as DNA, the CDR3 is TGCAGCGTTGATGGGACAGGGAATGAAAAACTGTTTTTT. Translating it yields CSVDGTGNEKLFF.

A note on this clonotype: A much larger clone is a single base away; this may be a read error. In DNA form, the CDR3 reads TGTGCCAGCAACCAAGAGCAGACTCCCTCCTACGAGCAGTACTTC. Protein product: CASNQEQTPSYEQYF. The genes are TRBV3-1 and TRBJ2-7; D remains ambiguous. CDR3 size: 15 residues. Looked up from germline, CDR1 is LGHDT and CDR2 is YNNKEL (reference sequence).

This clonotype was picked up many times. The chain links TRBV12-3 or TRBV12-4 to TRBJ2-1; TRBD2 might be the D (5 bases). The CDR3 totals 12 residues. Trimming cost V 11 bases and J 7 bases, with 15 bases left between them. In nucleotides, the CDR3 is TGTGCCGCCCTCTTTGCGGGTAATGAGCAGTTCTTC. Residues: CAALFAGNEQFF.